Listed below are T cell receptor beta chains from one sample, sequenced in a study of T cell repertoires in cytomegalovirus infection. One entry per CDR3 protein, called by TCRdb with MiXCR from the reads. The sample has 680,000 or so distinct CDR3 sequences, about a third seen once. The sample taken for sequencing was PBMCs. Source of these receptors: a human donor in good health (CMV status not recorded). Some clones in this sample may be carry-over from other donors' samples. The CDR3 runs from the conserved cysteine through the conserved F or W. A D gene is named only where the DNA matches it firmly. Not all rows give a size; the values are once, few, many and, for expanded clones, a class.

d_call: -
v_call: TRBV7-2
clone_size: -
j_call: TRBJ1-1
cdr3_nt: TGTTCCAGCAGCTCGTGGGAAGGCACGGAAGCTTTCTTT
cdr3_aa: CSSSSWEGTEAFF

d_call: -
v_call: TRBV15
clone_size: -
j_call: TRBJ2-5
cdr3_nt: TGTGCCACCAGCAGAACTAGGTGGGAGACCCAGTACTTC
cdr3_aa: CATSRTRWETQYF

d_call: -
v_call: TRBV9
clone_size: -
j_call: TRBJ2-2
cdr3_nt: TGTGCCAGCAGTGGGGGGCCCTCCTTTACCACCGGGGAGCTGTTTTTT
cdr3_aa: CASSGGPSFTTGELFF

d_call: TRBD2
v_call: TRBV20-1
clone_size: -
j_call: TRBJ2-1
cdr3_nt: TGCAGTGCTAGAGGGACTAGCGGGGGTCTCAATGAGCAGTTCTTC
cdr3_aa: CSARGTSGGLNEQFF

d_call: TRBD1
v_call: TRBV27
clone_size: -
j_call: TRBJ1-2
cdr3_nt: TGTGCCAGCAGTCCTCAGACAGGGGACGGCTATGGCTACACCTTC
cdr3_aa: CASSPQTGDGYGYTF

d_call: -
v_call: TRBV12-3/TRBV12-4
clone_size: -
j_call: TRBJ2-3
cdr3_nt: TGTGCCAGCAGCCACGTGGGGCCAGATACGCAGTATTTT
cdr3_aa: CASSHVGPDTQYF

d_call: -
v_call: TRBV7-6
clone_size: -
j_call: TRBJ2-5
cdr3_nt: TGTGCCAGCAGCTTAGCGTTTGGGGGACCCGACCAAGAGACCCAGTACTTC
cdr3_aa: CASSLAFGGPDQETQYF

d_call: -
v_call: TRBV19
clone_size: -
j_call: TRBJ1-5
cdr3_nt: TGTGCCAGTAAGATAGGACCGGGCGATAGCAATCAGCCCCAGCATTTT
cdr3_aa: CASKIGPGDSNQPQHF

d_call: TRBD1
v_call: TRBV7-2
clone_size: -
j_call: TRBJ2-3
cdr3_nt: TGTGCCAGCAGCCATTCCGGGACAGGGGGCACAGATACGCAGTATTTT
cdr3_aa: CASSHSGTGGTDTQYF

d_call: -
v_call: TRBV7-6
clone_size: few
j_call: TRBJ2-1
cdr3_nt: TGTGCCAGCAGCTTAGGCTTTCTAAGCTCCTACAATGAGCAGTTCTTC
cdr3_aa: CASSLGFLSSYNEQFF

d_call: -
v_call: TRBV28
clone_size: -
j_call: TRBJ1-5
cdr3_nt: TGTGCCAGCACCCTTTACCCCCAGGTTAATCAGCCCCAGCATTTT
cdr3_aa: CASTLYPQVNQPQHF

d_call: TRBD2
v_call: TRBV6-5
clone_size: once
j_call: TRBJ2-5
cdr3_nt: TGTTCCAGCAGCGGGAACCAAGAGACCCAGTACTTC
cdr3_aa: CSSSGNQETQYF

d_call: TRBD2
v_call: TRBV5-4
clone_size: few
j_call: TRBJ2-7
cdr3_nt: TGTGCCAGCAGCTCGCCGACTAGCGGGGGACCTTACGAGCAGTACTTC
cdr3_aa: CASSSPTSGGPYEQYF

d_call: TRBD1
v_call: TRBV6-5
clone_size: few
j_call: TRBJ1-2
cdr3_nt: TGTGCCAGCAAACGACAGGGGGATGGCTACACCTTC
cdr3_aa: CASKRQGDGYTF

d_call: TRBD2
v_call: TRBV2
clone_size: few
j_call: TRBJ2-3
cdr3_nt: TGTGCCAGCAGTGAAGGGCGGGGGAGCACAGATACGCAGTATTTT
cdr3_aa: CASSEGRGSTDTQYF

d_call: TRBD2
v_call: TRBV7-6
clone_size: few
j_call: TRBJ2-3
cdr3_nt: TGTGCCAGCAGCCTCCTGCCGGCTAGCGGTACTAGCACAGATACGCAGTATTTT
cdr3_aa: CASSLLPASGTSTDTQYF

d_call: TRBD2
v_call: TRBV4-1
clone_size: -
j_call: TRBJ2-2
cdr3_nt: TGCGCCAGCAGCCAAGATAGGGAGGGAGGGAGGAACACCGGGGAGCTGTTTTTT
cdr3_aa: CASSQDREGGRNTGELFF

d_call: TRBD1
v_call: TRBV6-6
clone_size: once
j_call: TRBJ2-5
cdr3_nt: TGTGCCAGCAGTTACTCGTGGACAGGGTCGGAAGAGACCCAGTACTTC
cdr3_aa: CASSYSWTGSEETQYF

d_call: TRBD1
v_call: TRBV7-8
clone_size: once
j_call: TRBJ2-7
cdr3_nt: TGTGCCAGCAGCTCTCCCAGGACAGGGAACTCCTACGAGCAGTACTTC
cdr3_aa: CASSSPRTGNSYEQYF

d_call: -
v_call: TRBV7-6
clone_size: few
j_call: TRBJ2-1
cdr3_nt: TGTGCCAGCAGCTTAGACGTATTACAGAGCGTTGAGCAGTTCTTC
cdr3_aa: CASSLDVLQSVEQFF

d_call: TRBD1
v_call: TRBV27
clone_size: -
j_call: TRBJ1-2
cdr3_nt: TGTGCCAGCAGTTCCGGACAGGGGCGTGTCGGCTACACCTTC
cdr3_aa: CASSSGQGRVGYTF

d_call: -
v_call: TRBV5-5
clone_size: few
j_call: TRBJ2-5
cdr3_nt: TGTGCCAGCAGCTTGAGGAGGATTCCACAAGAGACCCAGTACTTC
cdr3_aa: CASSLRRIPQETQYF

d_call: -
v_call: TRBV12-3/TRBV12-4
clone_size: -
j_call: TRBJ2-1
cdr3_nt: TGTGCCAGCAGTTTGATCCTGGCGGAGCGCTCCTACAATGAGCAGTTCTTC
cdr3_aa: CASSLILAERSYNEQFF

d_call: -
v_call: TRBV7-9
clone_size: -
j_call: TRBJ2-6
cdr3_nt: TGTGCCAGCAGCTCATATGGGGGCGGAGGGACCAACGTCCTGACTTTC
cdr3_aa: CASSSYGGGGTNVLTF

d_call: -
v_call: TRBV6-5
clone_size: once
j_call: TRBJ1-1
cdr3_nt: TGTGCCAGCAGTTACTTTTCGTACCCCTCGGACAACACTGAAGCTTTCTTT
cdr3_aa: CASSYFSYPSDNTEAFF

d_call: TRBD2
v_call: TRBV2
clone_size: -
j_call: TRBJ2-3
cdr3_nt: TGTGCCAGCACGCGAGCGGGGATCACAGATACGCAGTATTTT
cdr3_aa: CASTRAGITDTQYF

d_call: -
v_call: TRBV7-2
clone_size: many
j_call: TRBJ1-1
cdr3_nt: TGTGCCAGCAGCTTAGGGTCCCCTGAAGCTTTCTTT
cdr3_aa: CASSLGSPEAFF

d_call: -
v_call: TRBV12-3/TRBV12-4
clone_size: few
j_call: TRBJ2-1
cdr3_nt: TGTGCCAGCAGTCCCCGGGCCCCTGGTCGAGAGCAGTTCTTC
cdr3_aa: CASSPRAPGREQFF

d_call: TRBD1
v_call: TRBV7-2
clone_size: few
j_call: TRBJ1-5
cdr3_nt: TGTGCCAGCAGCCGACAGGGAGTGGGGGGCAATCAGCCCCAGCATTTT
cdr3_aa: CASSRQGVGGNQPQHF

d_call: -
v_call: TRBV7-6
clone_size: few
j_call: TRBJ2-5
cdr3_nt: TGTGCCAGCAGGCGGGGCCACGCCCAAGAGACCCAGTACTTC
cdr3_aa: CASRRGHAQETQYF

d_call: -
v_call: TRBV9
clone_size: -
j_call: TRBJ2-3
cdr3_nt: TGTGCCAGCAGCGTAGCTTCAGCTTTCACAGATACGCAGTATTTT
cdr3_aa: CASSVASAFTDTQYF

d_call: -
v_call: TRBV28
clone_size: few
j_call: TRBJ1-1
cdr3_nt: TGTGCCAGCAAGTCCTTTTTAACAGGTCTCACTGAAGCTTTCTTT
cdr3_aa: CASKSFLTGLTEAFF

d_call: -
v_call: TRBV7-8
clone_size: few
j_call: TRBJ1-5
cdr3_nt: TGTGCCAGCAGCTTAATCAATCGGGGGAATCAGCCCCAGCATTTT
cdr3_aa: CASSLINRGNQPQHF

d_call: TRBD2
v_call: TRBV27
clone_size: once
j_call: TRBJ2-1
cdr3_nt: TGTGCCAGCAGTAAACTAGCGGATAATGCGTTCTTC
cdr3_aa: CASSKLADNAFF

d_call: -
v_call: TRBV29-1
clone_size: -
j_call: TRBJ2-7
cdr3_nt: TGCAGCGCTCGAACCCCCCCCGACTACGAGCAGTACTTC
cdr3_aa: CSARTPPDYEQYF

d_call: -
v_call: TRBV5-1
clone_size: -
j_call: TRBJ1-6
cdr3_nt: TGCGCCAGCAGCTCGACAGAAGGAGTGAATTCACCCCTCCACTTT
cdr3_aa: CASSSTEGVNSPLHF

d_call: -
v_call: TRBV19
clone_size: -
j_call: TRBJ1-1
cdr3_nt: TGTGCCAGTAGTCTACTTGCGGCTGAAGCTTTCTTT
cdr3_aa: CASSLLAAEAFF

d_call: -
v_call: TRBV4-1
clone_size: -
j_call: TRBJ1-4
cdr3_nt: TGCGCCAGCAGCCAAGGACGGGGGGGGGATGAAAAACTGTTTTTT
cdr3_aa: CASSQGRGGDEKLFF

d_call: -
v_call: TRBV27
clone_size: few
j_call: TRBJ1-1
cdr3_nt: TGTGCCAGCAGTTGGACGGGATACACTGAAGCTTTCTTT
cdr3_aa: CASSWTGYTEAFF

d_call: TRBD1
v_call: TRBV6-1
clone_size: few
j_call: TRBJ2-7
cdr3_nt: TGTGCCAGCCGGGACAGGGCCTACGAGCAGTACTTC
cdr3_aa: CASRDRAYEQYF

d_call: -
v_call: TRBV28
clone_size: -
j_call: TRBJ1-5
cdr3_nt: TGTGCCAGCAGCGTGGGGGGGAATGATCAGTCCCAGCATTTT
cdr3_aa: CASSVGGNDQSQHF

d_call: TRBD2
v_call: TRBV7-2
clone_size: -
j_call: TRBJ2-3
cdr3_nt: TGTGCCAGCAGCTTATTCGGGCTAGCGGGGGCTGGGGATACGCAGTATTTT
cdr3_aa: CASSLFGLAGAGDTQYF

d_call: -
v_call: TRBV7-9
clone_size: many
j_call: TRBJ1-4
cdr3_nt: TGTGCCAGCAGCTTAGGATCCGGCCCTAATGAAAAACTGTTTTTT
cdr3_aa: CASSLGSGPNEKLFF

d_call: TRBD1
v_call: TRBV7-9
clone_size: few
j_call: TRBJ2-2
cdr3_nt: TGTGCCAGCAGGTCGCCGGGACAGGGAAACGGGGAGCTGTTTTTT
cdr3_aa: CASRSPGQGNGELFF

d_call: -
v_call: TRBV11-1
clone_size: few
j_call: TRBJ2-7
cdr3_nt: TGTGCCAGCAGCTATCCGGGACCCTTCTACGAGCAGTACTTC
cdr3_aa: CASSYPGPFYEQYF

d_call: -
v_call: TRBV19
clone_size: -
j_call: TRBJ2-3
cdr3_nt: TGTGCCAGTCAAATTGGGGGGCTCGGAGATACGCAGTATTTT
cdr3_aa: CASQIGGLGDTQYF

d_call: -
v_call: TRBV5-1
clone_size: -
j_call: TRBJ1-5
cdr3_nt: TGCGCCAGCAGCTGGGACCCTAGCAATCAGCCCCAGCATTTT
cdr3_aa: CASSWDPSNQPQHF

d_call: -
v_call: TRBV7-2
clone_size: -
j_call: TRBJ1-1
cdr3_nt: TGTGCCAGCAGCTTGTTCCCCGAGCAAGAAGCTTTCTTT
cdr3_aa: CASSLFPEQEAFF

d_call: -
v_call: TRBV19
clone_size: -
j_call: TRBJ1-2
cdr3_nt: TGTGCCAGTAGTATAGGCGGGACCGGCCACTATGCTTACACCTTC
cdr3_aa: CASSIGGTGHYAYTF

d_call: TRBD1
v_call: TRBV12-3/TRBV12-4
clone_size: -
j_call: TRBJ2-5
cdr3_nt: TGTGCCAGCAGTATCAGGGGGCGCCAAGAGACCCAGTACTTC
cdr3_aa: CASSIRGRQETQYF

d_call: -
v_call: TRBV5-6
clone_size: few
j_call: TRBJ1-1
cdr3_nt: TGTGCCAGCAGCTTGCGGGGCGCTTTCACTGAAGCTTTCTTT
cdr3_aa: CASSLRGAFTEAFF

d_call: TRBD2
v_call: TRBV11-2
clone_size: few
j_call: TRBJ2-3
cdr3_nt: TGTGCCAGCAGAGGAATAGCGGGGGGGGCAGATACGCAGTATTTT
cdr3_aa: CASRGIAGGADTQYF

d_call: -
v_call: TRBV7-9
clone_size: once
j_call: TRBJ2-7
cdr3_nt: TGTGCCAGCAGCTCACACGTCGATCATTACTTC
cdr3_aa: CASSSHVDHYF

d_call: -
v_call: TRBV13
clone_size: -
j_call: TRBJ2-1
cdr3_nt: TGTGCCAGCAGTAGACTAGGGGCCGTCAATGAGCAGTTCTTC
cdr3_aa: CASSRLGAVNEQFF

d_call: -
v_call: TRBV10-3
clone_size: -
j_call: TRBJ2-2
cdr3_nt: TGTGCCATCAGTGAAGTCCAGGGACCTACCGGGGAGCTGTTTTTT
cdr3_aa: CAISEVQGPTGELFF